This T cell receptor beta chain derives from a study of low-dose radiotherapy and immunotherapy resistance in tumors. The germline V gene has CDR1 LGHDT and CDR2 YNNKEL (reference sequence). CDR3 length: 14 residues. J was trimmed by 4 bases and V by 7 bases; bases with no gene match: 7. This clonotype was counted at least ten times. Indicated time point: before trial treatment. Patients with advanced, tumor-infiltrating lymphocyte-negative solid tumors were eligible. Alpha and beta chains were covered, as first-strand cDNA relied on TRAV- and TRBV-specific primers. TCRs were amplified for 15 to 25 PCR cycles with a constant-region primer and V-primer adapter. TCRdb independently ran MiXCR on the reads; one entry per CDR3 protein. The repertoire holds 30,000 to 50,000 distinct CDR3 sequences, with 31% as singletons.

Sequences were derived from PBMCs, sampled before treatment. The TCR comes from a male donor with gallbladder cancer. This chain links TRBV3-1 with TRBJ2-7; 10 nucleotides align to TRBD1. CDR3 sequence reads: CASKFRTGGYEQYF. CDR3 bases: TGTGCCAGCAAATTCAGGACAGGGGGTTACGAGCAGTACTTC.